This is a list of T cell receptor beta chains from one sample in a study of blood T cells in healthy people across ages. MiXCR was run by TCRdb on the 5' RACE reads, yielding one entry per CDR3 protein. The sample includes roughly 1,500,000 distinct CDR3 sequences, 34% of them seen just once. Input material: blood. The receptor set was obtained from a woman aged 25 to 39 in good health. Each CDR3 is given with its conserved first and last residue. A row's size may be missing; if present it is once, few, many or a size class.

clone_size	v_call	j_call	cdr3_aa
few	TRBV20-1	TRBJ2-3	CSARDLREREHTDTQYF
many	TRBV20-1	TRBJ2-5	CSAGLAGETQYF
-	TRBV6-1	TRBJ1-6	CASSDFEGFSPLHF
-	TRBV3-1	TRBJ1-2	CASSQGQSFYGYTF
-	TRBV5-1	TRBJ2-3	CASSPGDRGVTDTQYF
-	TRBV29-1	TRBJ1-2	CSVLRQVNHTF
-	TRBV12-3/TRBV12-4	TRBJ2-2	CASSRRGSPGELFF
many	TRBV18	TRBJ2-5	CASSPTDQETQYF
-	TRBV29-1	TRBJ2-3	CSVGPAGTTHYF
few	TRBV20-1	TRBJ2-1	CSALREGPGGEQFF
-	TRBV20-1	TRBJ1-2	CSAVTRTVSQRNYGYTF
few	TRBV9	TRBJ1-4	CASSGLGGQEKLFF
few	TRBV30	TRBJ2-1	CAWSAPDNEQFF
-	TRBV10-3	TRBJ2-2	CAISEAAGAGTGELFF
-	TRBV13	TRBJ2-1	CASSLSSWTRGRPNEQFF
-	TRBV12-3/TRBV12-4	TRBJ2-5	CASSNWGSGETQYF
many	TRBV4-1	TRBJ1-2	CASSQDRGLSYGYTF
-	TRBV9	TRBJ2-2	CASSTSGGITGELFF
-	TRBV7-9	TRBJ1-4	CASSPDGGRGEKLFF
few	TRBV27	-	CASSFFGTGLEETQYF
-	TRBV7-9	TRBJ2-4	CASSLAGVKNIQYF
-	TRBV28	TRBJ2-1	CASSLTGLIYNEQFF
-	TRBV11-2	TRBJ1-2	CASSLVPGQGADNGYTF
many	TRBV5-5	TRBJ2-5	CASRPLADQETQYF
few	TRBV27	TRBJ1-4	CASSPTIRGSNEKLFF
-	TRBV4-1	TRBJ1-1	CASSQDPTARTLEAFF